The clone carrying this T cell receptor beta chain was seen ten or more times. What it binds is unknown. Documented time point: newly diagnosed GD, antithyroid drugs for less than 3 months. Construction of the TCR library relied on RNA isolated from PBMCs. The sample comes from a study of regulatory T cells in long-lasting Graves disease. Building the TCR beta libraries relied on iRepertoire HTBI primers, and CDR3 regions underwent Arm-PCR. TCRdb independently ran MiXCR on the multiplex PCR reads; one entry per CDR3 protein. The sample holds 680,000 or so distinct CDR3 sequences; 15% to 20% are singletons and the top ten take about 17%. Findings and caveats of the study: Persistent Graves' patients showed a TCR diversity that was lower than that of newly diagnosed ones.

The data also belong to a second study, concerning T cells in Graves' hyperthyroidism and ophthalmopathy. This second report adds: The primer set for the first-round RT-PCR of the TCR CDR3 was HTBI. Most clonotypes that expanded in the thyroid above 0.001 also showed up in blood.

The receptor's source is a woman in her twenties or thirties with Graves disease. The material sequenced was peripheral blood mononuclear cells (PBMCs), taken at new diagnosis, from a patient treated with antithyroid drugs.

The CDR3 protein is CASIRGRGGYTEAFF. In DNA, the CDR3 is TGTGCCAGCATCAGGGGCCGGGGGGGTTACACTGAAGCTTTCTTT. The V and J genes are TRBV28 and TRBJ1-1; D might be TRBD1 (6 bases). Germline CDR1 reads MDHEN; CDR2 reads SYDVKM. The CDR3 has 15 residues. The ends were cut back, 7 bases at V and 3 bases at J, with 18 bases in the middle.